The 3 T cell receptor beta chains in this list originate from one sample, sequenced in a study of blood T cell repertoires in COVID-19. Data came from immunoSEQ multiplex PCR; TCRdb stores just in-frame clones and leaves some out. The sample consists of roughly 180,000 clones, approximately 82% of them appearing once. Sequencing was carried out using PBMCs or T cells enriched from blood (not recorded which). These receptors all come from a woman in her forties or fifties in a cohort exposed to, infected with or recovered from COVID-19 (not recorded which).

The CDR3 DNA reads TGTGCCAGCAGCTTAGTCCCATCAGGGGTAAATGAGCAGTTCTTC. Its translation is CASSLVPSGVNEQFF. The chain uses TRBV7-2 and TRBJ2-1, with D possibly TRBD1 on 6 matching bases. The V end lost 1 base, the J end lost 7 bases, and 14 bases lay between the germline ends. The CDR3 is 15 residues long. The germline V gene encodes CDR1 SGHTA and CDR2 FQGNSA.

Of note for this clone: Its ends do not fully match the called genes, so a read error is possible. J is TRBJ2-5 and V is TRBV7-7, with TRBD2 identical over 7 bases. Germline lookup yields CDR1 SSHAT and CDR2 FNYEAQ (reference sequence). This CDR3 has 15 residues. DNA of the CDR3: TGTGCTAGCAGCCCAGTTGGGGGGGTAGGGGAGACCCAGTACTTC. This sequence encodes CASSPVGGVGETQYF.

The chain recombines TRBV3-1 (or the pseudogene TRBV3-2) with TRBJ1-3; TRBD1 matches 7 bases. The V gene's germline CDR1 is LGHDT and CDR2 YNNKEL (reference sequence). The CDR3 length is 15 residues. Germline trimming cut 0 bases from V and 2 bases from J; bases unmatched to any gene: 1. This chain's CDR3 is CASSQDRGTGNTIYF. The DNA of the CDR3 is TGTGCCAGCAGCCAAGACAGGGGGACTGGAAACACCATATATTTT.